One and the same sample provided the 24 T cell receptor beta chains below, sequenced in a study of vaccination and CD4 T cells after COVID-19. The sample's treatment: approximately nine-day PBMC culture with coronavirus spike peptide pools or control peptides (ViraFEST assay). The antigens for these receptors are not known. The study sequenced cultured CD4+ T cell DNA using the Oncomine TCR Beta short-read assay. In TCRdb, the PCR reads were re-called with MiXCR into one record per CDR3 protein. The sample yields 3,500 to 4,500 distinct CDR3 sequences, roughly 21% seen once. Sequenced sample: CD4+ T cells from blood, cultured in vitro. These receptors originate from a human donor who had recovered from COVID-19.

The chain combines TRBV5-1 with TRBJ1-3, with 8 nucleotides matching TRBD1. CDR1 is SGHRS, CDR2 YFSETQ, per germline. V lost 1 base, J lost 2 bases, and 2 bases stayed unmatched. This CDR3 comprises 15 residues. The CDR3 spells CASSLPQGAGNTIYF. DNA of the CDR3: TGCGCCAGCAGCTTGCCACAGGGGGCTGGAAACACCATATATTTT.

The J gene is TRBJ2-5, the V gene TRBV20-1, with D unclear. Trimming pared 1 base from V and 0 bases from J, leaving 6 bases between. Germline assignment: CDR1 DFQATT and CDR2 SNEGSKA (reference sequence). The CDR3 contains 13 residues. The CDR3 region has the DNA TGCAGTGCTAGAGCTGCGGACCAAGAGACCCAGTACTTC. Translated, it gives CSARAADQETQYF.

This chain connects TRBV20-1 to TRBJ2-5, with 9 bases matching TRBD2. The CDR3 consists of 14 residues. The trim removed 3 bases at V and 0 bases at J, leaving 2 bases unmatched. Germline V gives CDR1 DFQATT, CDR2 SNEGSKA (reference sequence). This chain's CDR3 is CSASLAGYQETQYF. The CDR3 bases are TGCAGTGCTAGTCTAGCGGGGTACCAAGAGACCCAGTACTTC.

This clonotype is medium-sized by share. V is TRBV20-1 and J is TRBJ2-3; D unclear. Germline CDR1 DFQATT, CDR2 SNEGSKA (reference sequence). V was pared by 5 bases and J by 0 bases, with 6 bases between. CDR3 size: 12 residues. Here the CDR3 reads CSAYASTDTQYF. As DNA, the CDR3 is TGCAGTGCTTACGCGAGCACAGATACGCAGTATTTT.

The CDR3 region has the DNA TGTGCCAGCAGTGTAAGTCAGGCTAGCGGGGGACCCTACGAGCAGTACTTC. The encoded protein is CASSVSQASGGPYEQYF. J is TRBJ2-7 and V is TRBV6-1, with TRBD2 identical over 10 bases. Trimming removed 4 bases from V and 2 bases from J; junction bases left unmatched: 11. Germline assignment: CDR1 MNHNS and CDR2 SASEGT. The CDR3 sequence is 17 residues long.

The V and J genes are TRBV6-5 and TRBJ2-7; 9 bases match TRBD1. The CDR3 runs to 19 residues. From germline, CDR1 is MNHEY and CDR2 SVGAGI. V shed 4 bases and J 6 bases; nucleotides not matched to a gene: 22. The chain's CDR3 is CASSFLTAGTGRSSGEQYF. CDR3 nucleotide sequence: TGTGCCAGCAGTTTTCTAACCGCCGGGACAGGGAGGTCGTCCGGCGAGCAGTACTTC.

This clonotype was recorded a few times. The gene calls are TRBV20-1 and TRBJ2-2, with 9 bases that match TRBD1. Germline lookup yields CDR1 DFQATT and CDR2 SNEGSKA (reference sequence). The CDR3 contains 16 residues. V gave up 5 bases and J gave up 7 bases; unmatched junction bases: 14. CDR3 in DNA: TGCAGTGCTCGCCGGGACAGGGAGGGTCTACACGGGGAGCTGTTTTTT. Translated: CSARRDREGLHGELFF.

CDR3 DNA: TGTGCCAGTAGTATAGTTGCCAACCGCGAGCAGTACTTC. Protein product: CASSIVANREQYF. The V gene is TRBV19, the J gene TRBJ2-7; D not resolved. V lost 1 base, J lost 6 bases, and 10 bases lay in between. The germline gives CDR1 LNHDA, CDR2 SQIVND (reference sequence). This CDR3 contains 13 residues.

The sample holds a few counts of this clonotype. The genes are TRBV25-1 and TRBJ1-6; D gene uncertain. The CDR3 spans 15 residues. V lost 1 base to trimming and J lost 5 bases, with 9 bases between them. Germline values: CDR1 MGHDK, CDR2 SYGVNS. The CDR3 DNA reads TGTGCCAGCAGTGAATTTAAGGGTGATAATTCACCCCTCCACTTT. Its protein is CASSEFKGDNSPLHF.

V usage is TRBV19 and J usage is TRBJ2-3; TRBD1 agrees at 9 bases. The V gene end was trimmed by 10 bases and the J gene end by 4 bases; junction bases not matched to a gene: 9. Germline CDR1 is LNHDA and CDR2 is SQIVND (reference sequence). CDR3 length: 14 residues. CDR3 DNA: TGTGCCACTACCGGGACAGGGTACCCAGATACGCAGTATTTT. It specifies CATTGTGYPDTQYF.

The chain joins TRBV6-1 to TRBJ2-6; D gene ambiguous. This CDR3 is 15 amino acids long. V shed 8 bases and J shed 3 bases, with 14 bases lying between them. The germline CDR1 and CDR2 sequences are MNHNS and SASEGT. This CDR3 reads CASARVGNGANVLTF. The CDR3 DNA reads TGTGCCAGCGCCCGGGTTGGGAATGGGGCCAACGTCCTGACTTTC.

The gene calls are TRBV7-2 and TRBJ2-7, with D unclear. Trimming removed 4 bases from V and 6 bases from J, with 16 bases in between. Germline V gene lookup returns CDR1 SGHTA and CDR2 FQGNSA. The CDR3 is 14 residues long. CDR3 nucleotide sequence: TGTGCCAGCAGCTCCCAACTCCCCTTTTTCGAGCAGTACTTC. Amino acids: CASSSQLPFFEQYF.

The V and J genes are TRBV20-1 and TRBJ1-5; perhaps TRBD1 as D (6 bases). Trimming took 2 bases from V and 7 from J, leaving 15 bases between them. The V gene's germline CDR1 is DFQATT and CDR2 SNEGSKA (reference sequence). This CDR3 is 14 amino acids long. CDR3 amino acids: CSARRAGEGQPQHF. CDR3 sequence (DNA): TGCAGTGCTAGAAGGGCAGGGGAGGGGCAGCCCCAGCATTTT.

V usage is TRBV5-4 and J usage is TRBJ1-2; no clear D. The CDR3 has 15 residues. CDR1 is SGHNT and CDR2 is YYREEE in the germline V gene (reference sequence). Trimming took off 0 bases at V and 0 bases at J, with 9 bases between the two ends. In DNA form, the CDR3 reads TGTGCCAGCAGCTTGGCGATCCGAGCTAACTATGGCTACACCTTC. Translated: CASSLAIRANYGYTF.

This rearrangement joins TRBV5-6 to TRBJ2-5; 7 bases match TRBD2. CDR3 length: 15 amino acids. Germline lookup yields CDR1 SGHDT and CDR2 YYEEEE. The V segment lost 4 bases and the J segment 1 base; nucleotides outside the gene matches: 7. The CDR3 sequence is CASSHREVGQETQYF. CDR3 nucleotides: TGTGCCAGCAGCCATCGGGAGGTCGGCCAAGAGACCCAGTACTTC.

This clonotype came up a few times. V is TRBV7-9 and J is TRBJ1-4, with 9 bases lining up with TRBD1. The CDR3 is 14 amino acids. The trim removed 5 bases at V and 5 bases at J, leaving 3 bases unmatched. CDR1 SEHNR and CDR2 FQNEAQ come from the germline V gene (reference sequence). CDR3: CASSLGQGNEKLFF. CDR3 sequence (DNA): TGTGCCAGCAGCCTTGGACAGGGGAATGAAAAACTGTTTTTT.

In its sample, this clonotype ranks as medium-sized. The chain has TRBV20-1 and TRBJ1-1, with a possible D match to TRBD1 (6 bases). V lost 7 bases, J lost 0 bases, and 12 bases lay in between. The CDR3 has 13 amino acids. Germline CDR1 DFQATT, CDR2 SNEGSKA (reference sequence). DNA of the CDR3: TGCAGTGGTCAGGGACACATGAACACTGAAGCTTTCTTT. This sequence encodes CSGQGHMNTEAFF.

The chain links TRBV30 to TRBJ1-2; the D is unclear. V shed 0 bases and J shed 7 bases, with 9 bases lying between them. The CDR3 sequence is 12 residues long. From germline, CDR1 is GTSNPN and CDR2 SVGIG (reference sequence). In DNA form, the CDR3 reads TGTGCCTGGAGTGTTATAACCATTGGCTACACCTTC. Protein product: CAWSVITIGYTF.

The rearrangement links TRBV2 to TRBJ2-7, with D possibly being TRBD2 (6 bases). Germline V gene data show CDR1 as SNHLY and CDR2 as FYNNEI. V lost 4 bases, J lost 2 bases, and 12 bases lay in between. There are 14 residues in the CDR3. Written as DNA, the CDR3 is TGTGCCAGCAGTGTCGGGCGGGATACCTACGAGCAGTACTTC. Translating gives CASSVGRDTYEQYF.

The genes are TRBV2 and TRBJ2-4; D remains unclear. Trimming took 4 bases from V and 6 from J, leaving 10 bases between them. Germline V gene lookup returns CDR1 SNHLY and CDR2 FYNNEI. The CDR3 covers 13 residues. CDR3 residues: CASSGRTLNIQYF. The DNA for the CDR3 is TGTGCCAGCAGTGGAAGGACCCTAAACATTCAGTACTTC.

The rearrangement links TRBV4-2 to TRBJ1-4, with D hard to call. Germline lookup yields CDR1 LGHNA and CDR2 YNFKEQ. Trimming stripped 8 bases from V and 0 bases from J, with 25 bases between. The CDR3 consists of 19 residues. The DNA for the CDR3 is TGTGCCAGCGGACCCCTTGAGGGCTTATTTAGGGCAACTAATGAAAAACTGTTTTTT. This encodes CASGPLEGLFRATNEKLFF.

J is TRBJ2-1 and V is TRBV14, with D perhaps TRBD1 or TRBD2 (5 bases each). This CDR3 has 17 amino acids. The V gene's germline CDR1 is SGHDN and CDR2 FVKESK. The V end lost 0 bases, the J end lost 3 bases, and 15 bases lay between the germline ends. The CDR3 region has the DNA TGTGCCAGCAGCCAAGAGAGGGCCAGGACACTCTACAATGAGCAGTTCTTC. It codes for CASSQERARTLYNEQFF.

The CDR3 region is CASGVGQGAYEQYF. The CDR3 DNA is TGTGCCAGCGGGGTCGGACAGGGCGCCTACGAGCAGTACTTC. The V call is TRBV12-3 or TRBV12-4, the J call TRBJ2-7; 8 bases line up with TRBD1. This CDR3 contains 14 residues. The trim removed 8 bases at V and 2 bases at J, leaving 8 bases unmatched.

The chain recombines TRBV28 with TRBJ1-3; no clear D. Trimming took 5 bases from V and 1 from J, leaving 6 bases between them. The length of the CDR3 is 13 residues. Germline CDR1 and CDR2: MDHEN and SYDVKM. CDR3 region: CASSVGSGNTIYF. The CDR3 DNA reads TGTGCCAGCAGTGTGGGGTCTGGAAACACCATATATTTT.